Listed below are T cell receptor beta chains from one sample, sequenced in a study of tumor T cells in aggressive B-cell lymphoma. Using immunoSEQ multiplex PCR, the repertoire was profiled, and TCRdb retains in-frame clones only, with some absent. The sample includes approximately 2,000 clones, around 87% of them seen just once. The sequenced sample was tumor tissue. These receptors were taken from an adult with diffuse large B cell lymphoma. The CDR3 runs from the conserved cysteine through the conserved F or W. The D gene is left open where the match is weak. Where a row states a size, it is once, few, many or the class of an expanded clone; other rows omit it.

size: once; J: TRBJ2-7; D: -; V: TRBV5-1; DNA: TGCGCCAGCGAATGGACGGGGTTTGGATACGAGCAATACTTC; CDR3: CASEWTGFGYEQYF
size: -; J: TRBJ2-3; D: -; V: TRBV29-1; DNA: TGCAGCGTAGGGGAAGACACAGATACGCAGTATTTT; CDR3: CSVGEDTDTQYF
size: -; J: TRBJ2-5; D: TRBD2; V: TRBV27; DNA: TGTGCCAGCAGTTCCCTAGCGGGGGCCCAAGAGACCCAGTACTTC; CDR3: CASSSLAGAQETQYF
size: -; J: TRBJ2-6; D: TRBD1; V: TRBV19; DNA: TGTGCCAGTAGTCAGTGGGACAGGGGACGCTCTGGGGCCAACGTCCTGACTTTC; CDR3: CASSQWDRGRSGANVLTF
size: -; J: TRBJ2-7; D: TRBD2; V: TRBV7-9; DNA: TGTGCCAGCAGTCCACTAGCGGGAGCCTCCGAGCAGTACTTC; CDR3: CASSPLAGASEQYF
size: -; J: TRBJ2-7; D: TRBD2; V: TRBV28; DNA: TGTGCCAGCAGGGGAGAGGGACTAGCGGAGACCTACGAGCAGTACTTC; CDR3: CASRGEGLAETYEQYF
size: -; J: TRBJ1-1; D: TRBD1; V: TRBV28; DNA: TGTGCCAGCAGTTGGACAGGGTTGGGGACTGAAGCTTTCTTT; CDR3: CASSWTGLGTEAFF
size: -; J: TRBJ2-5; D: TRBD1; V: TRBV14; DNA: TGTGCCAGCAGCCTGGGACAGGGCACGGCCCAGTACTTC; CDR3: CASSLGQGTAQYF
size: -; J: TRBJ2-1; D: TRBD1; V: TRBV5-1; DNA: TGCGCCAGCAGCTTGGTGGCGACAGGGGACAATGAGCAGTTCTTC; CDR3: CASSLVATGDNEQFF
size: -; J: TRBJ2-6; D: -; V: TRBV5-1; DNA: TGCGCCAGCAGCTTGGAGGCAGGGCGCTCTGGGGCCAACGTCCTGACTTTC; CDR3: CASSLEAGRSGANVLTF
size: few; J: TRBJ2-3; D: TRBD1; V: TRBV7-3; DNA: TGTGCCAGCAGCACGACAGGGGGGAACACAGATACGCAGTATTTT; CDR3: CASSTTGGNTDTQYF
size: -; J: TRBJ2-7; D: TRBD1; V: TRBV11-2; DNA: TGTGCCAGCAGCTTAGTAGGACAGGGCTACGAGCAGTACTTC; CDR3: CASSLVGQGYEQYF
size: once; J: TRBJ1-3; D: -; V: TRBV6-1; DNA: TGTGCCAGCAGTGAAATTGGAGGGCTGAGCTCTGGAAACACCATATATTTT; CDR3: CASSEIGGLSSGNTIYF
size: once; J: TRBJ2-7; D: TRBD2; V: TRBV2; DNA: TGTGCCAGCAGTGTTTTGACTAGCGGGAGTTCTGGCGAGCAGTACTTC; CDR3: CASSVLTSGSSGEQYF
size: once; J: TRBJ1-2; D: -; V: TRBV20-1; DNA: TGCAGTGCTAGCGTCAGGGATGGCTACACCTTC; CDR3: CSASVRDGYTF
size: -; J: TRBJ2-1; D: TRBD2; V: TRBV28; DNA: TGTGCCATTCGTTCTAGCGGGACCCAGAACAATGAGCAGTTCTTC; CDR3: CAIRSSGTQNNEQFF
size: few; J: TRBJ2-5; D: TRBD1; V: TRBV9; DNA: TGTGCCAGCAGCGTAGAGGGGACAGGGGGAGAGACCCAGTACTTC; CDR3: CASSVEGTGGETQYF
size: -; J: TRBJ2-3; D: -; V: TRBV7-3; DNA: TGTGCCAGCAGCTTATACGGGAGCCGGACAGATACGCAGTATTTT; CDR3: CASSLYGSRTDTQYF
size: once; J: TRBJ2-7; D: TRBD1; V: TRBV7-2; DNA: TGTGCCAGCAGCTTAGCCTCTACAGGGGGGCTCTACGAGCAGTACTTC; CDR3: CASSLASTGGLYEQYF
size: once; J: TRBJ1-2; D: -; V: TRBV7-9; DNA: TGTGCCAGCGTCTTTAAGGACAGAAGCTATGGCTACACCTTC; CDR3: CASVFKDRSYGYTF
size: -; J: TRBJ1-5; D: TRBD1; V: TRBV25-1; DNA: TGTGCCAGCAGTGAAACGGGACAGGGGGATCAGCCCCAGCATTTT; CDR3: CASSETGQGDQPQHF
size: -; J: TRBJ2-3; D: TRBD2; V: TRBV19; DNA: TGTGCCACCGCGGGGGGGGCGCGTCCAGATACGCAGTATTTT; CDR3: CATAGGARPDTQYF
size: once; J: TRBJ2-5; D: -; V: TRBV14; DNA: TGTGCCAGCAGCCAAGCACTAGGTGCCCAAACCCAGTACTTC; CDR3: CASSQALGAQTQYF
size: -; J: TRBJ2-5; D: TRBD1; V: TRBV18; DNA: TGTGCCAGCTCACGCGTTCTCCCAGGGGGCGGCCAAGAGACCCAGTACTTC; CDR3: CASSRVLPGGGQETQYF
size: -; J: TRBJ2-1; D: TRBD2; V: TRBV14; DNA: TGTGCCAGCAGCCAGCCGGGGAGCGGGGGGAATGAGCAGTTCTTC; CDR3: CASSQPGSGGNEQFF
size: -; J: TRBJ1-5; D: -; V: TRBV18; DNA: TGTGCCAGCTCACCTACAATCGCTCAGCCCCAGCATTTT; CDR3: CASSPTIAQPQHF
size: -; J: TRBJ2-1; D: -; V: TRBV7-9; DNA: TGTGCCAGTAAGCCGGGAACATCCTACAATGAGCAGTTCTTC; CDR3: CASKPGTSYNEQFF
size: once; J: TRBJ2-1; D: -; V: TRBV19; DNA: TGTGCCAGCCGTCTGGGGCAGGGGATTGGAAATGAGCAGTTCTTC; CDR3: CASRLGQGIGNEQFF
size: -; J: TRBJ2-7; D: -; V: TRBV5-1; DNA: TGCGCCAGCAGCTCCCGTCAGGGGTCCGAGCAGTACTTC; CDR3: CASSSRQGSEQYF
size: -; J: TRBJ1-2; D: TRBD1; V: TRBV10-3; DNA: TGTGCCATCAGTGAGGACAGGGGCAACTATGGCTACACCTTC; CDR3: CAISEDRGNYGYTF
size: once; J: TRBJ2-1; D: TRBD2; V: TRBV5-1; DNA: TGCGCCAGCAGCGGACCGGGACTAGCGGGTTTCAATGAGCAGTTCTTC; CDR3: CASSGPGLAGFNEQFF
size: -; J: TRBJ2-1; D: TRBD2; V: TRBV11-2; DNA: TGTGCCAGCAGCTTAGAATCGGTGTGGGGGACTAGCGGGAACAATGAGCAGTTCTTC; CDR3: CASSLESVWGTSGNNEQFF
size: -; J: TRBJ2-1; D: TRBD2; V: TRBV13; DNA: TGTGCCAGCAGTCTCGGGGGGAGCTCCTACAATGAGCAGTTCTTC; CDR3: CASSLGGSSYNEQFF
size: -; J: TRBJ2-6; D: -; V: TRBV28; DNA: TGTGCCAGCAGTTCACTGATCGACACCGCTGGGGCCAACGTCCTGACTTTC; CDR3: CASSSLIDTAGANVLTF
size: -; J: TRBJ2-2; D: TRBD2; V: TRBV9; DNA: TGTGCCAGCAGCGTAGAGGGCGGGAGCGGGACCGGGGAGCTGTTTTTT; CDR3: CASSVEGGSGTGELFF
size: -; J: TRBJ2-5; D: -; V: TRBV4-1; DNA: TGCGCCAGCGCGAGGAGGGGAGAAAGAGGAGAGACCCAGTACTTC; CDR3: CASARRGERGETQYF
size: -; J: TRBJ1-1; D: -; V: TRBV6-1; DNA: TGTGCCAGCAGTGCGTTGACGGGGAACACTGAAGCTTTCTTT; CDR3: CASSALTGNTEAFF
size: -; J: TRBJ2-2; D: TRBD2; V: TRBV18; DNA: TGTGCCAGCTCACCGGGGCTAGCGGGAGCCGGCGGGGAGCTGTTTTTT; CDR3: CASSPGLAGAGGELFF
size: -; J: TRBJ2-7; D: TRBD1; V: TRBV10-2; DNA: TGCGCCAGCAGTGGGACAGGGGGCGCTACCTACGAGCAGTACTTC; CDR3: CASSGTGGATYEQYF
size: -; J: TRBJ2-3; D: TRBD1; V: TRBV15; DNA: TGTGCCACCAGCCGGACAGGGGGCGCAGATACGCAGTATTTT; CDR3: CATSRTGGADTQYF
size: -; J: TRBJ2-5; D: -; V: TRBV30; DNA: TGTGCCGCGGGGCAGGGGGTCCAAGAGACCCAGTACTTC; CDR3: CAAGQGVQETQYF
size: -; J: TRBJ2-1; D: -; V: TRBV6-1; DNA: TGTGCCAGCGGCTTAGCGTTCTCCTACAATGAGCAGTTCTTC; CDR3: CASGLAFSYNEQFF
size: once; J: TRBJ1-2; D: -; V: TRBV11-3; DNA: TGTGCCAGCACCGAGTATGGCTACACCTTC; CDR3: CASTEYGYTF
size: -; J: TRBJ1-3; D: -; V: TRBV7-8; DNA: TGTGCCAGCAGCAGCGGGTCATCTGGAAACACCATATATTTT; CDR3: CASSSGSSGNTIYF